The 22 T cell receptor beta chains given below trace back to one sample, sequenced in a study of T cells in Graves' hyperthyroidism and ophthalmopathy. Researchers took RNA transcripts and amplified the TCR beta CDR3 regions from them. RT-PCR in the first round (using the HTBI primer set) targeted the TCR CDR3. MiXCR was run by TCRdb on the multiplex PCR reads, yielding one entry per CDR3 protein. The sample carries 500,000 to 700,000 distinct CDR3 sequences, 16% recorded once. The sequenced sample was blood. These receptors were obtained from a woman aged 18-35 years with Graves' hyperthyroidism.

The chain carries TRBV24-1 and TRBJ2-7; TRBD1 aligns across 8 bases. The V gene end was trimmed by 3 bases and the J gene end by 5 bases; junction bases not matched to a gene: 5. Germline CDR1 KGHDR, CDR2 SFDVKD. This CDR3 spans 14 amino acids. CDR3 protein: CATSDPRGLDEQYF. As DNA, the CDR3 is TGTGCCACCAGTGATCCCAGGGGGCTGGACGAGCAGTACTTC.

This chain connects TRBV4-1 to TRBJ2-3; TRBD2 matches 9 bases. The CDR3 is made up of 16 amino acids. V was clipped by 1 base and J by 2 bases; unmatched bases: 4. Germline CDR1 MGHRA, CDR2 YSYEKL. The CDR3, as DNA: TGCGCCAGCAGCCAAGGCGCTAGCGGGAACACAGATACGCAGTATTTT. Its translation: CASSQGASGNTDTQYF.

This clonotype was counted many times. The rearrangement links TRBV24-1 to TRBJ2-2; 9 bases are a match to TRBD1. CDR3 length: 16 amino acids. Trimming cost V 3 bases and J 7 bases; bases outside gene matches: 8. Germline V gene data show CDR1 as KGHDR and CDR2 as SFDVKD. The CDR3 here is CATSDPGTGFIGELFF. CDR3 DNA: TGTGCCACCAGTGATCCCGGGACAGGGTTCATCGGGGAGCTGTTTTTT.

At least ten counts were recorded for this clonotype. This chain links TRBV29-1 with TRBJ1-1, with TRBD1 matching over 7 bases. Losses at the gene ends were 8 bases for V and 1 base for J; bases not matched to a gene: 13. The CDR3 has 15 residues. Germline values: CDR1 SQVTM, CDR2 ANQGSEA. In DNA, the CDR3 is TGCAGCTTTACAATTATTGGGACAGCGAACACTGAAGCTTTCTTT. Amino acid sequence: CSFTIIGTANTEAFF. Drawing the rest from reference TRBV29-1 and TRBJ1-1, the complete variable domain is SAVISQKPSRDICQRGTSLTIQCQVDSQVTMMFWYRQQPGQSLTLIATANQGSEATYESGFVIDKFPISRPNLTFSTLTVSNMSPEDSSIYLCSFTIIGTANTEAFFGQGTRLTVV.

The sample holds many counts of this clonotype. J is TRBJ2-3 and V is TRBV10-3; TRBD2 aligns across 13 bases. Germline CDR1 reads ENHRY; CDR2 reads SYGVKD. The CDR3 totals 16 residues. V trimming: 5 bases; J trimming: 1 base; junction bases outside the gene matches: 3. The chain's CDR3 is CAISRTSGSRTDTQYF. The CDR3 DNA is TGTGCCATCAGTCGGACTAGCGGGAGTCGCACAGATACGCAGTATTTT.

The rearrangement uses TRBV6-2 or TRBV6-3 and TRBJ1-5, with D maybe TRBD1 (5 bases). The CDR3 spans 16 residues. Trimming shortened V by 8 bases and J by 4 bases, and 21 bases separated the two germline ends. Germline assignment: CDR1 MNHEY and CDR2 SVGEGT. The CDR3 sequence: CASGELSGPFNQPQHF. The CDR3 region has the DNA TGTGCCAGCGGAGAGTTGTCAGGGCCTTTTAATCAGCCCCAGCATTTT.

A few counts support this clonotype. The chain recombines TRBV6-2 or TRBV6-3 with TRBJ2-2; TRBD1 matches at 8 bases. Germline V gene lookup returns CDR1 MNHEY and CDR2 SVGEGT. V was pared by 7 bases and J by 6 bases, with 7 bases of the junction left unmatched. The CDR3 covers 14 residues. The CDR3 region is CASTDRAESGELFF. The CDR3 bases are TGTGCCAGCACGGACAGGGCAGAATCCGGGGAGCTGTTTTTT.

In this sample, this clonotype turned up a few times. V usage is TRBV28 and J usage is TRBJ1-5; maybe TRBD1 (5 bases). The CDR3 is 17 residues long. The V gene's germline CDR1 is MDHEN and CDR2 SYDVKM. The V and J ends lost 6 bases and 2 bases respectively, with 20 bases between them. In DNA form, the CDR3 reads TGTGCCAGCAGCACAGTTGAGAGGGGTGGGCGCAATCAGCCCCAGCATTTT. It encodes CASSTVERGGRNQPQHF.

In its sample, this clonotype was seen a few times. The rearrangement links TRBV4-2 to TRBJ2-7; TRBD2 matches at 9 bases. Trimming at V came to 2 bases and at J to 6 bases, leaving 8 bases not matched to a gene. The CDR3 is 15 residues long. CDR1 is LGHNA, CDR2 YNFKEQ, per germline. The CDR3 nucleotides are TGTGCCAGCAGCCAAACGTTAGCGGGAGTAGGCGAGCAGTACTTC. Amino acids: CASSQTLAGVGEQYF.

The table lists this clonotype with many counts. The DNA of the CDR3 is TGTGCCAGCAGCCAAGCGGCGGGAGGGTTCGAGCAGTACTTC. Residues: CASSQAAGGFEQYF. The chain combines TRBV3-1 with TRBJ2-7, with 9 bases lining up with TRBD2. V lost 1 base and J lost 6; bases outside the gene matches: 4. CDR3 length equals 14 residues. Germline V gene lookup returns CDR1 LGHDT and CDR2 YNNKEL (reference sequence).

The V gene is TRBV5-1, the J gene TRBJ1-2, with 7 nucleotides matching TRBD1. The CDR3 has 13 residues. CDR1 and CDR2 (germline): SGHRS, YFSETQ. The ends lost 2 bases at V and 8 bases at J; junction bases unmatched: 6. The CDR3 coding sequence is TGCGCCAGCAGCTTCCAGGGGGAGAGGGGCTACACCTTC. This gives the protein CASSFQGERGYTF.

This clonotype was seen only a few times. The gene calls are TRBV19 and TRBJ2-1; weak D call: TRBD2 (6 bases). Trimming pared 5 bases from V and 10 bases from J, leaving 18 bases between. The CDR3 sequence is 14 residues long. Germline values: CDR1 LNHDA, CDR2 SQIVND (reference sequence). The CDR3: CASSGGLAALEQFF. The CDR3, as DNA: TGTGCCAGTAGTGGGGGACTGGCCGCCCTAGAGCAGTTCTTC. Together with reference TRBV19 and TRBJ2-1, the CDR3 gives the full variable domain: DGGITQSPKYLFRKEGQNVTLSCEQNLNHDAMYWYRQDPGQGLRLIYYSQIVNDFQKGDIAEGYSVSREKKESFPLTVTSAQKNPTAFYLCASSGGLAALEQFFGPGTRLTVL.

This clonotype was observed a handful of times. The chain employs TRBV6-1 and TRBJ2-2, with 11 bases fitting TRBD1. CDR3 length: 15 amino acids. The V gene end was trimmed by 10 bases and the J gene end by 3 bases; junction bases not matched to a gene: 7. CDR1 MNHNS and CDR2 SASEGT come from the germline V gene. The CDR3 DNA reads TGTGCCAATCAGGAGGGACAGGGGGACACCGGGGAGCTGTTTTTT. It is translated as CANQEGQGDTGELFF.

This clonotype showed up many times. The chain uses TRBV7-9 and TRBJ2-7, with D perhaps being TRBD1 or TRBD2 (6 bases each). V shed 1 base and J shed 5 bases, with 15 bases lying between them. The CDR3 is 15 amino acids. CDR1 is SEHNR and CDR2 is FQNEAQ in the germline V gene (reference sequence). DNA for the CDR3: TGTGCCAGCAGCTTAGGGTCCGGGGGCATCCACGAGCAGTACTTC. Its protein product is CASSLGSGGIHEQYF.

This clonotype has a count of ten or more. The V and J genes are TRBV10-3 and TRBJ2-1; no reliable D call. The V gene's germline CDR1 is ENHRY and CDR2 SYGVKD. V lost 3 bases to trimming and J lost 7 bases, with 7 bases between them. This CDR3 comprises 12 residues. As DNA, the CDR3 is TGTGCCATCAGTGACCAGTTGAATGAGCAGTTCTTC. This encodes CAISDQLNEQFF.

This clonotype was found many times. V is TRBV2 and J is TRBJ1-5, with no clear D. The V end was cut by 8 bases, the J end by 3 bases, with 11 bases between. The CDR3 runs to 13 residues. Germline loops: CDR1 SNHLY, CDR2 FYNNEI. CDR3 coding DNA: TGTGCCAGCGGGCGAGGGTTCAATCAGCCCCAGCATTTT. This translates into CASGRGFNQPQHF.

The sample holds many counts of this clonotype. This chain links TRBV28 with TRBJ2-7; a weak D match, TRBD1 (6 bases). This CDR3 contains 15 residues. V lost 2 bases to trimming and J lost 3 bases, with 14 bases between them. The germline V gene has CDR1 MDHEN and CDR2 SYDVKM. The chain's CDR3 is CASSLGDTIYYEQYF. DNA for the CDR3: TGTGCCAGCAGTTTAGGGGACACGATTTACTACGAGCAGTACTTC.

This clonotype was recorded a few times. The chain links TRBV27 to TRBJ1-4; unclear D gene. Trimming took off 6 bases at V and 5 bases at J, with 16 bases between the two ends. CDR3 length: 15 amino acids. Per the germline V gene, CDR1 is MNHEY and CDR2 is SMNVEV (reference sequence). The CDR3 reads CASRQRGAVNEKLFF. The CDR3 nucleotides are TGTGCCAGCAGACAACGCGGAGCGGTGAATGAAAAACTGTTTTTT.

V usage is TRBV7-8 and J usage is TRBJ2-7; D ambiguous. Germline V lookup: CDR1 SGHVS, CDR2 FQNEAQ. The V end lost 0 bases, the J end lost 0 bases, and 9 bases lay between the germline ends. The CDR3 covers 15 residues. The CDR3 protein is CASSLAALVSYEQYF. The CDR3 DNA is TGTGCCAGCAGCTTAGCGGCCCTTGTCTCCTACGAGCAGTACTTC.

The table lists this clonotype with a few counts. The chain couples TRBV20-1 to TRBJ1-1; 7 positions agree with TRBD1. This CDR3 has 13 residues. V lost 6 bases, J lost 5 bases, and 9 bases stayed unmatched. Per germline, CDR1 DFQATT and CDR2 SNEGSKA (reference sequence). The CDR3 coding sequence is TGCAGTGCCGACGGGACAGCTGATACTGAAGCTTTCTTT. Residues: CSADGTADTEAFF.

This clonotype showed up just a few times. The chain carries TRBV11-3 and TRBJ2-1, with TRBD1 matching 9 bases. The CDR3 extends over 13 amino acids. Unmatched junction bases numbered 5, after V lost 2 bases and J lost 12 bases. The germline CDR1 and CDR2 sequences are SGHNT and YENEEA. CDR3 in DNA: TGTGCCAGCAGCTTACCCGGGACAGGGATGCAGTTCTTC. It yields the protein CASSLPGTGMQFF. Using reference TRBV11-3 and TRBJ2-1 for the parts outside the CDR3, the full variable domain is EAGVVQSPRYKIIEKKQPVAFWCNPISGHNTLYWYLQNLGQGPELLIRYENEEAVDDSQLPKDRFSAERLKGVDSTLKIQPAELGDSAVYLCASSLPGTGMQFFGPGTRLTVL.

This clonotype was counted only a few times. The chain is built from TRBV20-1 and TRBJ2-5; 9 positions match TRBD2. The V gene end was trimmed by 3 bases and the J gene end by 2 bases; junction bases not matched to a gene: 7. Germline V CDR1 and CDR2: DFQATT, SNEGSKA (reference sequence). The CDR3 is 15 amino acids. The CDR3 protein is CSASGASGIQETQYF. CDR3 DNA: TGCAGTGCTAGTGGGGCTAGCGGGATTCAAGAGACCCAGTACTTC.